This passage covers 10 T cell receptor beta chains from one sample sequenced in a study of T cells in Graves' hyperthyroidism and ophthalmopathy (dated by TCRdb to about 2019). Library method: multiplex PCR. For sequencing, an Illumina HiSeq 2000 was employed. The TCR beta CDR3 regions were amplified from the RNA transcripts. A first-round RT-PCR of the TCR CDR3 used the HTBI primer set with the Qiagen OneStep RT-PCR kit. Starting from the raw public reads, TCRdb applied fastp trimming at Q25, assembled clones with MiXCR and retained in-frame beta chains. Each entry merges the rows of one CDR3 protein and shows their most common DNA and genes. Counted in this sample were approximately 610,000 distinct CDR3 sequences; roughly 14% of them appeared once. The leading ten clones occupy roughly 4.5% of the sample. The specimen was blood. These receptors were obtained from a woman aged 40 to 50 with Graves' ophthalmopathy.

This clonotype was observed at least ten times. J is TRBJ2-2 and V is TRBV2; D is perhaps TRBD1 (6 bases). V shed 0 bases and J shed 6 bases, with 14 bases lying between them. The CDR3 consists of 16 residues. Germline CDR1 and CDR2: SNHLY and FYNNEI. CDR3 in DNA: TGTGCCAGCAGTGAAGCGAACAGGGTAGGGTCCGGGGAGCTGTTTTTT. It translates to CASSEANRVGSGELFF.

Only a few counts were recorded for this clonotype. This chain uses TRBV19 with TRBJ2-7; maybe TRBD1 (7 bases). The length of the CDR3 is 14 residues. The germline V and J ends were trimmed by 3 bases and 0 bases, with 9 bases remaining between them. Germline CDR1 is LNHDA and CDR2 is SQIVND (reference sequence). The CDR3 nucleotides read TGTGCCAGTAGTATCCAGGGGGGCTCCTACGAGCAGTACTTC. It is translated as CASSIQGGSYEQYF.

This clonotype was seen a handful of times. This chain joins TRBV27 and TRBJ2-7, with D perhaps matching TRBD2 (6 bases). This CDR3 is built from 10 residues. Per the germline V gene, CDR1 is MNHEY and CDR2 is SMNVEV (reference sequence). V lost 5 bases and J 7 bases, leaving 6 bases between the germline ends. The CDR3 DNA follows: TGTGCCAGCAGTGCGGGGGAGCAGTACTTC. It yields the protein CASSAGEQYF.

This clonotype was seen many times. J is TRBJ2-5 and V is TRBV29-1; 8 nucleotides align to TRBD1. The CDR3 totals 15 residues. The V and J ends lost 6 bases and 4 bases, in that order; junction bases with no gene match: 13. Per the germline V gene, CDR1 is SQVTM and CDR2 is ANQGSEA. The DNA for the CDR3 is TGCAGCGTCCCAGGAGCCAGGGGGCAGGGAGAGACCCAGTACTTC. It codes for CSVPGARGQGETQYF.

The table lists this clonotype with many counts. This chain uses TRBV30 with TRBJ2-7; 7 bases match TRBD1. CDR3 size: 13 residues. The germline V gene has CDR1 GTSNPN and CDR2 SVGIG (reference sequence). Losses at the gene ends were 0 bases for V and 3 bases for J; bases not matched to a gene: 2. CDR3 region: CAWSVGQIYEQYF. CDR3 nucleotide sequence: TGTGCCTGGAGTGTGGGACAGATCTACGAGCAGTACTTC.

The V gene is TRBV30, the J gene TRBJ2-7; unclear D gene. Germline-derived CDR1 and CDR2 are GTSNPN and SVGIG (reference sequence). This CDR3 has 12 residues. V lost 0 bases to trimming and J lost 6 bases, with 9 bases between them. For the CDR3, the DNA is TGTGCCTGGAGTGTAATCGAATCCGAGCAGTACTTC. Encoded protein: CAWSVIESEQYF.

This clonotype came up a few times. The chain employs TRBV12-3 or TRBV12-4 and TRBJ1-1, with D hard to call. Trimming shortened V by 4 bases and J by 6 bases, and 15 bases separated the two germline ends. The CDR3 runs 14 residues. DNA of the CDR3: TGTGCCAGCAGTTCACATTCCGGGGTCCCTGAAGCTTTCTTT. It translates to CASSSHSGVPEAFF.

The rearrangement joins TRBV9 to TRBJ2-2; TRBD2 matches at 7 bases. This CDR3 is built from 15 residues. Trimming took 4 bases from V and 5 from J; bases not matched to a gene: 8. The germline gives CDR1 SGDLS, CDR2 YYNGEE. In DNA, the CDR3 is TGTGCCAGCAGCCCCCGGACTAGTGGGACCGGGGAGCTGTTTTTT. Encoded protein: CASSPRTSGTGELFF.

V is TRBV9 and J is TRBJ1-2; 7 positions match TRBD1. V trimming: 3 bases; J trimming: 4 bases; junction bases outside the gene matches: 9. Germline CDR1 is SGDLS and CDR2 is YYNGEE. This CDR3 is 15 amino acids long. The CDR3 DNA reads TGTGCCAGCAGCGCCCAATCACAGGGGACCTATGGCTACACCTTC. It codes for CASSAQSQGTYGYTF.

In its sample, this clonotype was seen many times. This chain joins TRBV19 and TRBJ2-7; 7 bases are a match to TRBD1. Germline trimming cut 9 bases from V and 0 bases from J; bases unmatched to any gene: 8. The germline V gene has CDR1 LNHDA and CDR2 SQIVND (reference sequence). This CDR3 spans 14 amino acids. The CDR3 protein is CASRDRASSYEQYF. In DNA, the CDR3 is TGTGCCAGCAGAGACAGGGCCAGCTCCTACGAGCAGTACTTC.